Listed below are T cell receptor beta chains from one sample, sequenced in a study of T cells in Graves' hyperthyroidism and ophthalmopathy. Each CDR3 protein is one row after TCRdb ran MiXCR on the multiplex PCR reads. The data show 690,000 or so distinct CDR3 sequences, roughly a sixth seen once. The sequenced material came from blood. These receptors were taken from a woman aged 45 to 65 with Graves' hyperthyroidism that later progressed to Graves' ophthalmopathy. Each CDR3 is given with its conserved first and last residue. A D gene is named only where the DNA matches it firmly. Clone size is not always given. Where it is, it says once, few, many or a class for expanded clones.

DNA,CDR3,size,J,D,V
TGTGCCAGCAGTTACTCGGTTGAAGGCTATGGCTACACCTTC,CASSYSVEGYGYTF,many,TRBJ1-2,-,TRBV6-6
TGTGCCAGCAGTGAGGGACAGGGGGCTGGAAACACCATATATTTT,CASSEGQGAGNTIYF,-,TRBJ1-3,TRBD1,TRBV2
TGTGCCAGCAGCCTTCAGACCGGACAAACGGGAAACACCATATATTTT,CASSLQTGQTGNTIYF,few,TRBJ1-3,-,TRBV3-1
TGTGCCAGCAGCCCGAGAAGGACAGGAAATTACAATGAGCAGTTCTTC,CASSPRRTGNYNEQFF,-,TRBJ2-1,TRBD1,TRBV11-2
TGTGCCAGCAGCGGTGGGACTAGCGGGGGGCCCGGGGAGCTGTTTTTT,CASSGGTSGGPGELFF,-,TRBJ2-2,TRBD2,TRBV9
TGTGCCAGCAGCGACCCGCACACAAAAGGTTGGAACACTGAAGCTTTCTTT,CASSDPHTKGWNTEAFF,few,TRBJ1-1,-,TRBV3-1
TGTGCCTGGAGCCCCGCGGGACAGCCCTACAATGAGCAGTTCTTC,CAWSPAGQPYNEQFF,many,TRBJ2-1,-,TRBV30
TGTGCCAGCAGCTTGGCAGGTGACTTGAACACTGAAGCTTTCTTT,CASSLAGDLNTEAFF,many,TRBJ1-1,-,TRBV7-6
TGCAGTGCGACCGACTGGGAGACCCAGTACTTC,CSATDWETQYF,once,TRBJ2-5,-,TRBV20-1
TGTGCCAGCAGCTCCCGACAGGGCGAAAAACAGTTTTTT,CASSSRQGEKQFF,few,TRBJ1-4,TRBD1,TRBV7-2
TGTGCCAGCAGTGGGCAGTTGAACACCGGGGAGCTGTTTTTT,CASSGQLNTGELFF,-,TRBJ2-2,-,TRBV7-2
TGCGCCAGCAGCTTCTGGGCCGGCGGTAGCTATGGCTACACCTTC,CASSFWAGGSYGYTF,many,TRBJ1-2,-,TRBV5-1
TGTGCCAGCAGTTCTGAACTGAGAAATTATGGCTACACCTTC,CASSSELRNYGYTF,many,TRBJ1-2,-,TRBV6-5
TGCAGTGCTCGGTTGAGGGGGAGCTCCTATAATTCACCCCTCCACTTT,CSARLRGSSYNSPLHF,-,TRBJ1-6,-,TRBV20-1
TGTGCCAGCAGTTACTCCCCGGGAGATACGCAGTATTTT,CASSYSPGDTQYF,-,TRBJ2-3,-,TRBV6-6
TGTGCCAGCTCACCGGTCAGGGTAAGACGAAGCAATCAGCCCCAGCATTTT,CASSPVRVRRSNQPQHF,few,TRBJ1-5,-,TRBV18
TGCAGTGCTAGTGCAGTCCAAAGGGATGGTCAGCCCCAGCATTTT,CSASAVQRDGQPQHF,once,TRBJ1-5,-,TRBV20-1
TGTGCCAGCTTCCCCGGGACAGGGGGCACCGGGGAGCTGTTTTTT,CASFPGTGGTGELFF,-,TRBJ2-2,TRBD1,TRBV2
TGCAGCGTCCTCCGACTAGCGGGGGGGCTAGCCAAAAACATTCAGTACTTC,CSVLRLAGGLAKNIQYF,-,TRBJ2-4,TRBD2,TRBV29-1
TGTGCCAGCAGTCAGGGACTAGCGGGAGACACAGATACGCAGTATTTT,CASSQGLAGDTDTQYF,many,TRBJ2-3,TRBD2,TRBV3-1
TGTGCCAGCAGCTTGGGGACAAGACAGTCCGGGGAGCTGTTTTTT,CASSLGTRQSGELFF,-,TRBJ2-2,-,TRBV5-4
TGTGCCAGCGGGGGACCGCAGCCCCAGCATTTT,CASGGPQPQHF,few,TRBJ1-5,-,TRBV2
TGTGCCAGCAGCTTGATACAGCGGATATCCTATGGCTACACCTTC,CASSLIQRISYGYTF,-,TRBJ1-2,-,TRBV5-6
TGTGCCAGCAGCCCGCTCAGGACGCAGGAGCAGTACTTC,CASSPLRTQEQYF,few,TRBJ2-7,-,TRBV9
TGTGCCTGGAGTGTACGGGACACGGCCTTCTACTACACCTTC,CAWSVRDTAFYYTF,-,TRBJ1-2,-,TRBV30
TGTGCCAGCAGTTTCGCAGGACAGGGGGATGGTGAGCAGTTCTTC,CASSFAGQGDGEQFF,few,TRBJ2-1,TRBD1,TRBV12-3/TRBV12-4
TGTGCCAGCAGCGTCGGGACTTCTAGGGGGCCGAACTACAATGAGCAGTTCTTC,CASSVGTSRGPNYNEQFF,many,TRBJ2-1,-,TRBV11-3
TGTGCCAGCAGTTCCGTCCGCCAGGGGGGAGGTCAGCCCCAGCATTTT,CASSSVRQGGGQPQHF,many,TRBJ1-5,TRBD1,TRBV6-2/TRBV6-3
TGCAGCGTCGTGGGGACTAGCGGGGTGTACAATGAGCAGTTCTTC,CSVVGTSGVYNEQFF,few,TRBJ2-1,TRBD2,TRBV29-1
TGTGCCAGCAGCCCCGGGGGTTGGGAAAATGGCTACACCTTC,CASSPGGWENGYTF,many,TRBJ1-2,-,TRBV3-1
TGTGCCAGCAGCGTGACCGGGACTAGCACCACAGATACGCAGTATTTT,CASSVTGTSTTDTQYF,many,TRBJ2-3,TRBD2,TRBV9
TGTGCCAGCTCACCCCGGTCAGGGCCAAACACTGAAGCTTTCTTT,CASSPRSGPNTEAFF,many,TRBJ1-1,-,TRBV18
TGTGCCAGCAGCCAAGATGGGACAGATAATTCACCCCTCCACTTT,CASSQDGTDNSPLHF,-,TRBJ1-6,TRBD1,TRBV3-1
TGTGCCAGCAGCCCCCGCCGGGGGGGCGCGACGTACGAGCAGTACTTC,CASSPRRGGATYEQYF,many,TRBJ2-7,TRBD2,TRBV11-1
TGTGCCAGCAGACACTGGGACGATTACAATGAGCAGTTCTTC,CASRHWDDYNEQFF,many,TRBJ2-1,-,TRBV2
TGTGCCAGCAGTTTCCCTCGGTTCTCTGGGGCCAACGTCCTGACTTTC,CASSFPRFSGANVLTF,few,TRBJ2-6,-,TRBV12-3/TRBV12-4
TGTGCCAGCAGTGCAACGGACCCGTTTGGCTACACCTTC,CASSATDPFGYTF,many,TRBJ1-2,-,TRBV2
TGTGCCAGCAGCCGGGCAGGTAGTGTCAACGAGCAGTACTTC,CASSRAGSVNEQYF,-,TRBJ2-7,-,TRBV4-2
TGTGCCACCGAGGAGGGAGGGGCGACCCAGTACTTC,CATEEGGATQYF,many,TRBJ2-5,TRBD2,TRBV12-3/TRBV12-4
TGTGCCAGTAGTATGTATGGGAGCACTGAAGCTTTCTTT,CASSMYGSTEAFF,-,TRBJ1-1,-,TRBV19
TGCGCCAGCAGCTTGGACAGGGCAGCTGGAAACACCATATATTTT,CASSLDRAAGNTIYF,-,TRBJ1-3,-,TRBV5-1
TGCAGCGTTGAAGGGGACAGGGGGCCGAATGGCTACACCTTC,CSVEGDRGPNGYTF,-,TRBJ1-2,TRBD1,TRBV29-1
TGTGCTAGTGGTCCCCCAGTGGGAGCTAACTATGGCTACACCTTC,CASGPPVGANYGYTF,-,TRBJ1-2,-,TRBV12-5
TGTGCCTGGAGGACAGGGGTCGATAATTCACCCCTCCACTTT,CAWRTGVDNSPLHF,many,TRBJ1-6,TRBD1,TRBV30
TGTGCCAGCAGTTTACCTGAGTTATACGGGGGGTCCTACGAGCAGTACTTC,CASSLPELYGGSYEQYF,-,TRBJ2-7,TRBD2,TRBV28
TGTGCCAGCAGCCAGGGGCTCTATGGCTACACCTTC,CASSQGLYGYTF,many,TRBJ1-2,-,TRBV3-1
TGTGCCAGCAGTTACTCGAGCCGTGGTATTAATAGCAATCAGCCCCAGCATTTT,CASSYSSRGINSNQPQHF,-,TRBJ1-5,-,TRBV6-2/TRBV6-3
TGTGCCAGCAGTGACGGCAGGGGCGGGGGTAATGAAAAACTGTTTTTT,CASSDGRGGGNEKLFF,-,TRBJ1-4,-,TRBV6-1
TGTGCCAGCAGTTTCACTCTAGCGGGGCAAAATGAGCAGTTCTTC,CASSFTLAGQNEQFF,-,TRBJ2-1,TRBD2,TRBV12-3/TRBV12-4
TGTGCCAGCAGCCAAGAACACGGAACCGGGGAGCTGTTTTTT,CASSQEHGTGELFF,-,TRBJ2-2,-,TRBV14
TGCGCCAGCAGTGAGTCTCGGACATCCACGTACAATGAGCAGTTCTTC,CASSESRTSTYNEQFF,many,TRBJ2-1,-,TRBV10-1
TGTGCCAGCAGTGGTGGAGGGGGCGTCGGCTACACCTTC,CASSGGGGVGYTF,-,TRBJ1-2,TRBD1,TRBV2
TGTGCCAGCAGATCCACAGGGGACGCCAATGAAAAACTGTTTTTT,CASRSTGDANEKLFF,-,TRBJ1-4,TRBD1,TRBV6-1
TGCAGTGCCCCATCCGGCGGGGAATCCACAGATACGCAGTATTTT,CSAPSGGESTDTQYF,many,TRBJ2-3,-,TRBV20-1
TGTGCCAGCAGTTATGCGTGGGCTTATAGCAATCAGCCCCAGCATTTT,CASSYAWAYSNQPQHF,-,TRBJ1-5,-,TRBV12-3/TRBV12-4
TGCAGCGTCGGAGAACCCTCAACGTACACCGGGGAGCTGTTTTTT,CSVGEPSTYTGELFF,-,TRBJ2-2,-,TRBV29-1
TGTGCCAGTAGTCAAAACAAGAATAATTCACCCCTCCACTTT,CASSQNKNNSPLHF,-,TRBJ1-6,-,TRBV19
TGTGCCAGCAGCGATAGGGGAACTAGCACAGATACGCAGTATTTT,CASSDRGTSTDTQYF,many,TRBJ2-3,-,TRBV3-1
TGTGCCAGCTCACCTCCCTCTAGCGGGAATGAGCAGTTCTTC,CASSPPSSGNEQFF,many,TRBJ2-1,TRBD2,TRBV18
TGTGCCAGCAGCTTAGTGCTCAAATCCTATGGCTACACCTTC,CASSLVLKSYGYTF,few,TRBJ1-2,-,TRBV7-2